The 29 T cell receptor beta chains below come from one sample, sequenced in a study of T cell responses to AZD1222 COVID-19 vaccine. Here immunoSEQ multiplex PCR was the method, and the copy in TCRdb shows in-frame clones only, minus some. The sample lists around 180,000 clones; 80% to 90% were seen once. The starting material was peripheral blood, obtained on day 0 of AZD1222 vaccination. These receptors were collected from an adult in good health.

In DNA form, the CDR3 reads TGTGCCAGCACCAAGAGGGGGAACACTGAAGCTTTCTTT. Translation gives CASTKRGNTEAFF. The J gene is TRBJ1-1, the V gene TRBV7-9; TRBD1 is a possible D gene (5 bases). V was clipped by 7 bases and J by 1 base, with 10 bases between them. The CDR3 is 13 amino acids. Germline CDR1 and CDR2: SEHNR and FQNEAQ (reference sequence).

V usage is TRBV30 and J usage is TRBJ1-5; D uncertain. Germline CDR1 and CDR2: GTSNPN and SVGIG (reference sequence). The CDR3 runs 17 residues. Trimming stripped 2 bases from V and 0 bases from J, with 17 bases between. CDR3 sequence: CAWSPGRGSPSNQPQHF. DNA for the CDR3: TGTGCCTGGAGTCCCGGACGGGGATCCCCTAGCAATCAGCCCCAGCATTTT.

This clone occurred once. V usage is TRBV19 and J usage is TRBJ1-2; D is undetermined. The CDR3 covers 13 residues. V lost 8 bases to trimming and J lost 4 bases, with 14 bases between them. The germline V gene has CDR1 LNHDA and CDR2 SQIVND (reference sequence). CDR3 region: CASLRSSPYGYTF. The CDR3 DNA reads as TGTGCCAGTCTTCGGTCTTCTCCCTATGGCTACACCTTC. Full variable domain (missing parts from reference TRBV19 and TRBJ1-2): DGGITQSPKYLFRKEGQNVTLSCEQNLNHDAMYWYRQDPGQGLRLIYYSQIVNDFQKGDIAEGYSVSREKKESFPLTVTSAQKNPTAFYLCASLRSSPYGYTFGSGTRLTVV.

The V call is TRBV5-1, the J call TRBJ2-2; 9 bases map to TRBD1. Germline V lookup: CDR1 SGHRS, CDR2 YFSETQ. V shed 9 bases and J 3 bases; nucleotides not matched to a gene: 6. The CDR3 is 14 residues long. The CDR3 is CATQGQGYTGELFF. CDR3 sequence (DNA): TGCGCCACCCAGGGACAGGGCTACACCGGGGAGCTGTTTTTT.

The genes are TRBV29-1 and TRBJ2-1, with D unclear. CDR1 and CDR2 from the germline V gene are SQVTM and ANQGSEA. The CDR3 is 13 residues long. The germline V and J ends were trimmed by 4 bases and 3 bases, with 10 bases remaining between them. CDR3 region: CSVGGTLYNEQFF. CDR3 nucleotide sequence: TGCAGCGTTGGCGGCACCCTCTACAATGAGCAGTTCTTC.

This chain joins TRBV27 and TRBJ1-4; tentative D call: TRBD1 (6 bases). This CDR3 is 14 amino acids long. Trimming shortened V by 6 bases and J by 3 bases, and 11 bases separated the two germline ends. CDR1 MNHEY and CDR2 SMNVEV come from the germline V gene (reference sequence). CDR3 sequence: CASRKQGPNEKLFF. As DNA, the CDR3 is TGTGCCAGCAGAAAACAGGGTCCTAATGAAAAACTGTTTTTT.

The rearrangement uses TRBV5-4 and TRBJ1-1, with TRBD1 matching over 7 bases. The trim removed 2 bases at V and 5 bases at J, leaving 9 bases unmatched. Germline loops: CDR1 SGHNT, CDR2 YYREEE (reference sequence). The CDR3 runs to 15 residues. CDR3 nucleotides: TGTGCCAGCAGCTTACAGGGGAACGGGGGAACTGAAGCTTTCTTT. This translates into CASSLQGNGGTEAFF.

This rearrangement joins TRBV10-3 to TRBJ1-2; D gene unclear. The V end lost 7 bases, the J end lost 6 bases, and 21 bases lay between the germline ends. The CDR3 is made up of 15 amino acids. Germline-derived CDR1 and CDR2 are ENHRY and SYGVKD. CDR3 DNA sequence: TGTGCCATCACCATGGGCGGCGCAAACGGGGATGGCTACACCTTC. This codes for CAITMGGANGDGYTF.

The V gene is TRBV3-1 (or the pseudogene TRBV3-2), the J gene TRBJ1-6; possible D gene TRBD1, 5 bases. With 2 bases removed from V and 7 bases from J, the gap between germline ends came to 9 bases. Germline assignment: CDR1 LGHDT and CDR2 YNNKEL (reference sequence). This CDR3 region has 14 residues. The chain's CDR3 is CASSQQGRNSPLHF. The CDR3 DNA reads TGTGCCAGCAGCCAACAGGGTAGAAATTCACCCCTCCACTTT.

The gene calls are TRBV12-3 or TRBV12-4 and TRBJ2-6; D not certain. Trimming stripped 5 bases from V and 2 bases from J, with 4 bases between. The length of the CDR3 is 13 residues. CDR3 loop: CASSKAGANVLTF. The CDR3 nucleotides are TGTGCCAGCAGTAAAGCTGGGGCCAACGTCCTGACTTTC.

The J gene is TRBJ2-7, the V gene TRBV7-9; 7 bases line up with TRBD1. The CDR3 is made up of 13 amino acids. Trimming at V came to 5 bases and at J to 6 bases, leaving 7 bases not matched to a gene. Germline assignment: CDR1 SEHNR and CDR2 FQNEAQ (reference sequence). The CDR3 loop is CASSRTGPSEQYF. Written as DNA, the CDR3 is TGTGCCAGCAGCCGGACAGGTCCGAGCGAGCAGTACTTC.

This chain uses TRBV10-3 with TRBJ1-2; TRBD1 matches 10 bases. From germline, CDR1 is ENHRY and CDR2 SYGVKD. This CDR3 contains 17 residues. With V trimmed by 3 bases and J by 4 bases, 11 bases remained unmatched. The CDR3 sequence: CAISDPTGDRGSYGYTF. CDR3 DNA: TGTGCCATCAGTGACCCAACCGGGGACAGGGGAAGCTATGGCTACACCTTC.

This chain links TRBV7-2 with TRBJ2-2; 7 bases are a match to TRBD1. V shed 5 bases, J shed 1 base, and the junction held 10 bases outside the gene matches. CDR3 size: 17 residues. Looked up from germline, CDR1 is SGHTA and CDR2 is FQGNSA. CDR3 coding DNA: TGTGCCAGCAGCACCACACAGGGGTTTGGGAACACCGGGGAGCTGTTTTTT. Protein sequence: CASSTTQGFGNTGELFF.

The rearrangement uses TRBV9 and TRBJ1-1, with unresolved D. V shed 0 bases and J shed 3 bases, with 6 bases lying between them. The CDR3 contains 13 residues. CDR1 is SGDLS, CDR2 YYNGEE, per germline. The CDR3 bases are TGTGCCAGCAGCGTAGGGAAGGACACTGAAGCTTTCTTT. This codes for CASSVGKDTEAFF.

This clone is a singleton in its sample. This rearrangement joins TRBV11-3 to TRBJ2-3; the match to TRBD1 covers 9 bases. The CDR3 loop spans 14 amino acids. The V gene end was trimmed by 4 bases and the J gene end by 6 bases; junction bases not matched to a gene: 5. Germline V lookup: CDR1 SGHNT, CDR2 YENEEA. This CDR3 reads CASSSRTGEDTQYF. The CDR3 nucleotides read TGTGCCAGCAGCTCTCGGACAGGGGAGGATACGCAGTATTTT.

This chain uses TRBV3-1 (or the pseudogene TRBV3-2) with TRBJ2-5; 12 nucleotides align to TRBD2. From germline, CDR1 is LGHDT and CDR2 YNNKEL (reference sequence). The length of the CDR3 is 16 residues. V dropped 4 bases and J dropped 5; count of bases not matched to a gene: 8. CDR3 in amino acids: CASSLRTSGGKETQYF. The CDR3 DNA is TGTGCCAGCAGCCTTCGAACTAGCGGGGGGAAGGAGACCCAGTACTTC.

The gene calls are TRBV6-4 and TRBJ2-2; TRBD2 aligns across 11 bases. J lost 1 base, V lost 6 bases, and 7 bases had no gene match. The germline V gene encodes CDR1 MRHNA and CDR2 SNTAGT. This CDR3 region has 17 residues. This CDR3 is CASSEQGLAGNTGELFF. The CDR3 nucleotides are TGTGCCAGCAGCGAACAAGGACTAGCGGGGAACACCGGGGAGCTGTTTTTT.

The V and J genes are TRBV9 and TRBJ1-1; the D is unclear. This CDR3 contains 14 residues. V gave up 3 bases and J gave up 1 base, with 10 bases separating them. Germline CDR1 SGDLS, CDR2 YYNGEE. CDR3 amino acids: CASSAAGKNTEAFF. As DNA, the CDR3 is TGTGCCAGCAGCGCAGCCGGTAAGAACACTGAAGCTTTCTTT. The full variable domain, its missing parts supplied by reference TRBV9 and TRBJ1-1, is DSGVTQTPKHLITATGQRVTLRCSPRSGDLSVYWYQQSLDQGLQFLIQYYNGEERAKGNILERFSAQQFPDLHSELNLSSLELGDSALYFCASSAAGKNTEAFFGQGTRLTVV.

The chain employs TRBV30 and TRBJ2-3; tentatively, D is TRBD2 (6 bases). Trimming took 4 bases from V and 9 from J, leaving 20 bases between them. The CDR3 is made up of 14 amino acids. Germline lookup yields CDR1 GTSNPN and CDR2 SVGIG (reference sequence). The DNA for the CDR3 is TGTGCCTGGAATCGAGAGGGTAGCGGCCTAACGCAGTATTTT. Residues: CAWNREGSGLTQYF.

This clone was counted a single time. The CDR3 coding sequence is TGTGCCAGTAGTATAAGTCTAGGTTATCAGCCCCAGCATTTT. Amino acids: CASSISLGYQPQHF. J is TRBJ1-5 and V is TRBV19; D not resolved. This CDR3 is built from 14 residues. Per the germline V gene, CDR1 is LNHDA and CDR2 is SQIVND (reference sequence). Trimming removed 2 bases at V and 5 bases at J, with 10 bases between.

This clone was recorded only once. The chain couples TRBV29-1 to TRBJ2-7; perhaps TRBD1 as D (5 bases). Trimming removed 4 bases from V and 6 bases from J, with 13 bases in between. Germline lookup yields CDR1 SQVTM and CDR2 ANQGSEA. The CDR3 is made up of 12 amino acids. The CDR3: CSVGAGKGEQYF. Written as DNA, the CDR3 is TGCAGCGTTGGGGCAGGGAAGGGCGAGCAGTACTTC.

V is TRBV14 and J is TRBJ1-2; the D gene is possibly TRBD1 (6 bases). The CDR3 length is 15 residues. Germline CDR1 reads SGHDN; CDR2 reads FVKESK. Deletions cut 6 bases from V and 8 bases from J, with 22 bases between. This CDR3 is CASSQRGTQGKGYTF. The CDR3, as DNA: TGTGCCAGCAGTCAAAGAGGGACCCAGGGGAAAGGCTACACCTTC.

V is TRBV30 and J is TRBJ1-3; a possible D gene is TRBD1 (6 bases). V lost 8 bases to trimming and J lost 3 bases, with 11 bases between them. CDR3 length: 12 amino acids. CDR1 GTSNPN and CDR2 SVGIG come from the germline V gene (reference sequence). CDR3 sequence reads: CAVGAGGNTIYF. In DNA form, the CDR3 reads TGTGCCGTGGGGGCCGGTGGAAACACCATATATTTT.

J is TRBJ2-7 and V is TRBV12-5, with a tentative D call TRBD2 (5 bases). This CDR3 region has 15 residues. The germline gives CDR1 LGHNT, CDR2 FRNRAP. The V and J ends lost 4 bases and 1 base respectively, with 14 bases between them. DNA of the CDR3: TGTGCTAGTGGTTCCCCCGGACTGATGTCCTACGAGCAGTACTTC. It is translated as CASGSPGLMSYEQYF.

This chain links TRBV28 with TRBJ2-7; the D gene is possibly TRBD1 (5 bases). The V end lost 8 bases, the J end lost 0 bases, and 14 bases lay between the germline ends. Germline V gene lookup returns CDR1 MDHEN and CDR2 SYDVKM. This CDR3 comprises 14 residues. This CDR3 reads CASLSAQGSYEQYF. The DNA of the CDR3 is TGTGCCAGCTTAAGCGCCCAGGGCTCCTACGAGCAGTACTTC.

The rearrangement uses TRBV2 and TRBJ1-1; D is ambiguous. The CDR3 spans 13 residues. Trimming shortened V by 7 bases and J by 2 bases, and 11 bases separated the two germline ends. CDR1 and CDR2 from the germline V gene are SNHLY and FYNNEI. DNA for the CDR3: TGTGCCAGCACCGAAGGGCGAAACACTGAAGCTTTCTTT. This encodes CASTEGRNTEAFF.

V usage is TRBV2 and J usage is TRBJ2-3, with TRBD1 identical over 9 bases. CDR1 and CDR2 from the germline V gene are SNHLY and FYNNEI. V was clipped by 7 bases and J by 7 bases; unmatched bases: 9. This CDR3 spans 14 amino acids. The CDR3 loop is CASKVGTGPNTQYF. DNA of the CDR3: TGTGCCAGCAAAGTAGGGACAGGGCCAAATACGCAGTATTTT.

This chain links TRBV10-3 with TRBJ1-5; D call uncertain. The V end lost 0 bases, the J end lost 3 bases, and 9 bases lay between the germline ends. CDR3 length: 15 amino acids. Germline CDR1 is ENHRY and CDR2 is SYGVKD. This CDR3 is CAISESVGPNQPQHF. DNA of the CDR3: TGTGCCATCAGTGAGTCAGTAGGGCCCAATCAGCCCCAGCATTTT.

The chain couples TRBV12-5 to TRBJ1-2, with a weak D call TRBD1 (5 bases). This CDR3 spans 12 amino acids. CDR1 LGHNT and CDR2 FRNRAP come from the germline V gene. V dropped 7 bases and J dropped 5 bases, with 11 bases sitting between them. DNA of the CDR3: TGTGCTAGTGATGGGGGGACTTATGGCTACACCTTC. Translating it yields CASDGGTYGYTF.